This T cell receptor (beta chain) derives from a study of CD8+ T cells in alopecia areata. Study-wide points: Higher clonality was seen in lesional scalp than in normal scalp, especially in alopecia totalis/universalis. Sharing of TCR sequences between patients (possibly for HLA-related reasons) was less clear than in mice.

This clone was seen a handful of times. What it recognizes is unknown. Mouse names are used for the genes. Coverage ceases 4 residues before the CDR3 finishes, and the germline J gene fills in the end. RNA extraction and reverse transcription yielded cDNA as sequencing template. Clones were sequenced by immunoSEQ multiplex PCR, and TCRdb holds only the in-frame ones, with some missing. This sample carries some 110,000 clones, none of them present only once. The CDR3 totals 15 residues. The germline V gene encodes CDR1 FNHDT and CDR2 SITEND (reference sequence). The receptor was isolated from a C3H/HeJ mouse with alopecia areata. MHC haplotype here: H2-k. J is TRBJ2-5 and V is TRBV19; 10 nucleotides line up with TRBD1. Sequenced input: lesional skin. The CDR3 loop is CASSLGTGDGDTQYF. The CDR3 DNA, read in part, is TGTGCCAGCAGTCTCGGGACAGGGGATGGAGAC.